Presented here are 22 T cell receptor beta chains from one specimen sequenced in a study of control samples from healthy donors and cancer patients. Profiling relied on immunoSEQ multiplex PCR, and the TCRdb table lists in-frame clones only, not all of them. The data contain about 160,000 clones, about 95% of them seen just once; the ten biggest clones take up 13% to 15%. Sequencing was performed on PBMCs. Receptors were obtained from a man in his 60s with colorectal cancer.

The CDR3 sequence: CASRNLGPYGYTF. The CDR3 DNA reads TGTGCCAGCAGAAATCTTGGTCCCTATGGCTACACCTTC. The chain recombines TRBV12-3 or TRBV12-4 with TRBJ1-2; unclear D gene. This CDR3 is 13 amino acids long. Trimming pared 6 bases from V and 4 bases from J, leaving 12 bases between.

The CDR3 DNA reads as TGTGCCAGCAGGGGACAGGGGGAAACACATGGCTACACCTTC. Protein product: CASRGQGETHGYTF. The genes are TRBV6-5 and TRBJ1-2; 11 bases align to TRBD1. V dropped 6 bases and J dropped 6; count of bases not matched to a gene: 6. The CDR3 extends over 14 amino acids. Germline loops: CDR1 MNHEY, CDR2 SVGAGI.

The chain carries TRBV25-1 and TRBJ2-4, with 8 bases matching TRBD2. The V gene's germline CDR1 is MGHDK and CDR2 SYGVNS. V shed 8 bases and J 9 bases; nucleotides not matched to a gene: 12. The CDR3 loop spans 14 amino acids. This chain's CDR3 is CASGRTGTSGIQYF. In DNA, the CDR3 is TGTGCCAGCGGACGAACCGGGACTAGTGGCATTCAGTACTTC.

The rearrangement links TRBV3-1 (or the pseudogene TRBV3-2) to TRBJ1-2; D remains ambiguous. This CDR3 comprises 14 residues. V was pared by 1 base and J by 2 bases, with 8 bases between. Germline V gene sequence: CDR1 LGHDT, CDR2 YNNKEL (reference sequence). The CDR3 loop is CASSQAASNYGYTF. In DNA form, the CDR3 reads TGTGCCAGCAGCCAAGCCGCCAGCAACTATGGCTACACCTTC.

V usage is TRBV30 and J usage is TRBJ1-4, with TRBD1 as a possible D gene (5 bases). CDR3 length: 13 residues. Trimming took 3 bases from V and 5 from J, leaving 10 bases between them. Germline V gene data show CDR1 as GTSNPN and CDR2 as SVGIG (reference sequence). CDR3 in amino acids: CAWRKGVNEKLFF. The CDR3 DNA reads TGTGCCTGGAGAAAAGGGGTGAATGAAAAACTGTTTTTT. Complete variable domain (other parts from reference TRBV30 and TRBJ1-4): SQTIHQWPATLVQPVGSPLSLECTVEGTSNPNLYWYRQAAGRGLQLLFYSVGIGQISSEVPQNLSASRPQDRQFILSSKKLLLSDSGFYLCAWRKGVNEKLFFGSGTQLSVL.

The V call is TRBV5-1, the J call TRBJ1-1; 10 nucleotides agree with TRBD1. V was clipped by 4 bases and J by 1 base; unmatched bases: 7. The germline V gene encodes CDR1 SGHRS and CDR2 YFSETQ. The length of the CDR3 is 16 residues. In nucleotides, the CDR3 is TGCGCCAGCAGCCCCGAGACAGGGGGCAAGAACACTGAAGCTTTCTTT. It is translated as CASSPETGGKNTEAFF.

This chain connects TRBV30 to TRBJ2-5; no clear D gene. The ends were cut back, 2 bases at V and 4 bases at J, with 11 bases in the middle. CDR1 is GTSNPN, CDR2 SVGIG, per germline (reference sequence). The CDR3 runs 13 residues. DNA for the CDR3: TGTGCCTGGAGTTTGGGAACCGGAGAGACCCAGTACTTC. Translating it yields CAWSLGTGETQYF.

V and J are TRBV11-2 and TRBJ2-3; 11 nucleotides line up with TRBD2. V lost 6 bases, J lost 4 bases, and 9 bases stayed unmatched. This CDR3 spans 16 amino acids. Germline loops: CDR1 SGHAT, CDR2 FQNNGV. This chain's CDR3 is CASSPRGSGGADTQYF. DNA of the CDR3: TGTGCCAGCAGTCCGAGAGGTAGCGGGGGGGCAGATACGCAGTATTTT.

Here the CDR3 reads CASSFDPARDTDTQYF. CDR3 in DNA: TGTGCCAGCAGTTTTGACCCGGCTAGGGACACAGATACGCAGTATTTT. This chain links TRBV27 with TRBJ2-3; D gene ambiguous. This CDR3 is built from 16 residues. Trimming took off 3 bases at V and 2 bases at J, with 15 bases between the two ends. Germline V gives CDR1 MNHEY, CDR2 SMNVEV (reference sequence).

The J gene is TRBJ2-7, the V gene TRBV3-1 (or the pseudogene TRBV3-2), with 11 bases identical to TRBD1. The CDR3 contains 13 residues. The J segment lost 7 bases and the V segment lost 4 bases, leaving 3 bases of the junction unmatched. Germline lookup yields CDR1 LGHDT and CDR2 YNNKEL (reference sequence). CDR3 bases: TGTGCCAGCAGCCTGGACAGGGGGCATGAGCAGTACTTC. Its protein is CASSLDRGHEQYF.

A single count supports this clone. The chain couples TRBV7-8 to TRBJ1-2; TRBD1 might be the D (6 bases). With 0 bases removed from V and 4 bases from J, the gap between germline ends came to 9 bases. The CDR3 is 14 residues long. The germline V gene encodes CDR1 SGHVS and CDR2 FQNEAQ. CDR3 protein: CASSLAGQSYGYTF. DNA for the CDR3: TGTGCCAGCAGCTTAGCGGGACAAAGCTATGGCTACACCTTC.

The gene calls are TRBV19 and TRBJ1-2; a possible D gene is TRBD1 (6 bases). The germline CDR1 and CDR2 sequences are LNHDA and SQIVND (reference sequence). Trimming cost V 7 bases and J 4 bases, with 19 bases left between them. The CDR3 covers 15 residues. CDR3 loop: CASTPGQILGYGYTF. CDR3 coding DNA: TGTGCCAGTACCCCGGGACAAATCCTCGGCTATGGCTACACCTTC. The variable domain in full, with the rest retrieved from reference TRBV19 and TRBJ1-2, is DGGITQSPKYLFRKEGQNVTLSCEQNLNHDAMYWYRQDPGQGLRLIYYSQIVNDFQKGDIAEGYSVSREKKESFPLTVTSAQKNPTAFYLCASTPGQILGYGYTFGSGTRLTVV.

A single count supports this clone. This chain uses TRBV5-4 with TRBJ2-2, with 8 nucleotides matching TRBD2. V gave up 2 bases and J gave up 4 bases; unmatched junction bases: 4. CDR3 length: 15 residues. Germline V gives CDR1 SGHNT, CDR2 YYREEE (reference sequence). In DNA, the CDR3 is TGTGCCAGCAGCTTTGAAGCGGGGGTCACCGGGGAGCTGTTTTTT. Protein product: CASSFEAGVTGELFF.

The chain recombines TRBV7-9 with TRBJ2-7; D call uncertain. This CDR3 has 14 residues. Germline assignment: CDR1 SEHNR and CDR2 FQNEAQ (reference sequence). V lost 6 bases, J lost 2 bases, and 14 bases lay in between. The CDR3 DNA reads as TGTGCCAGCAGTATTAACCTTGATCCCTACGAGCAGTACTTC. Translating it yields CASSINLDPYEQYF.

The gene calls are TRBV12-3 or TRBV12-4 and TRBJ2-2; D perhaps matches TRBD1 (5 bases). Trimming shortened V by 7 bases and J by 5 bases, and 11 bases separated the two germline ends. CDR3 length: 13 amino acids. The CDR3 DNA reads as TGTGCCAGCAAGGCAGGGATGACCGGGGAGCTGTTTTTT. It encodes CASKAGMTGELFF.

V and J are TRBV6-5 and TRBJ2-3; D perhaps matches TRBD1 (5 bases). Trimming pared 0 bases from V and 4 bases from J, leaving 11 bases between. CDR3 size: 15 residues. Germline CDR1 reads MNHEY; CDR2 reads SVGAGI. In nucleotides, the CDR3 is TGTGCCAGCAGTTACTCTCCAGGGTCCCCAGATACGCAGTATTTT. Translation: CASSYSPGSPDTQYF.

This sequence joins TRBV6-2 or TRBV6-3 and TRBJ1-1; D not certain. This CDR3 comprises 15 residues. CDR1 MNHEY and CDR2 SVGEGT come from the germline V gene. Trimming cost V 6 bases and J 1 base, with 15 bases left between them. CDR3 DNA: TGTGCCAGCAGCCCGGTCGTTAGGGCGAACACTGAAGCTTTCTTT. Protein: CASSPVVRANTEAFF.

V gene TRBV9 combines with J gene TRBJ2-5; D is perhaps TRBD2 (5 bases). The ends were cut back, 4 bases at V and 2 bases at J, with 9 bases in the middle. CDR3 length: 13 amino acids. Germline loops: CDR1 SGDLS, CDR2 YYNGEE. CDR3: CASSFSGQETQYF. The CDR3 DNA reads TGTGCCAGCAGCTTCAGCGGTCAAGAGACCCAGTACTTC. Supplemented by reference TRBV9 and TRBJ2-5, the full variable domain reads DSGVTQTPKHLITATGQRVTLRCSPRSGDLSVYWYQQSLDQGLQFLIQYYNGEERAKGNILERFSAQQFPDLHSELNLSSLELGDSALYFCASSFSGQETQYFGPGTRLLVL.

CDR3 DNA sequence: TGTGCCAGCTCACCCGGACTAGCGGGGGTCACAGATACGCAGTATTTT. This encodes CASSPGLAGVTDTQYF. This chain uses TRBV18 with TRBJ2-3; 13 nucleotides align to TRBD2. V lost 3 bases to trimming and J lost 2 bases; unmatched junction nucleotides: 2. The CDR3 totals 16 residues. Germline CDR1 reads KGHSH; CDR2 reads LQKENI. Filled out from reference TRBV18 and TRBJ2-3, the complete variable domain reads NAGVMQNPRHLVRRRGQEARLRCSPMKGHSHVYWYRQLPEEGLKFMVYLQKENIIDESGMPKERFSAEFPKEGPSILRIQQVVRGDSAAYFCASSPGLAGVTDTQYFGPGTRLTVL.

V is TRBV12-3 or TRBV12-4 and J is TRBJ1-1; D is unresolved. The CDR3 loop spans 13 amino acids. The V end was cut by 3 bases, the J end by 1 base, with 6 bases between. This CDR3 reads CASSFGRNTEAFF. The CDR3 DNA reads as TGTGCCAGCAGTTTCGGCCGGAACACTGAAGCTTTCTTT.

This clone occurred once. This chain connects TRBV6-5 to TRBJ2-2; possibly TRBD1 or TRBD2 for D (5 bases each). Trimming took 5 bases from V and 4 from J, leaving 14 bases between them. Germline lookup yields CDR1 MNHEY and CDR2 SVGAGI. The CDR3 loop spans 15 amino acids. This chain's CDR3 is CASSPKPGRTGELFF. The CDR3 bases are TGTGCCAGCAGTCCGAAGCCGGGGCGCACCGGGGAGCTGTTTTTT.

The CDR3 loop is CASSQDGDSSTPNIQYF. The CDR3 DNA follows: TGCGCCAGCAGCCAAGATGGTGACTCCTCAACCCCCAACATTCAGTACTTC. The chain couples TRBV4-1 to TRBJ2-4; D is undetermined. CDR3 length: 17 residues. Germline assignment: CDR1 MGHRA and CDR2 YSYEKL. Deletions cut 0 bases from V and 7 bases from J, with 19 bases between.